This TCR beta chain was obtained from a study of response to subunit inactivated influenza vaccine. Points from the study as a whole: The authors put forward the suggestion that each seasonal influenza vaccination may bring in only a limited number of new T cells.

As to this clonotype: Its antigen is not known.

One entry per CDR3 protein, called by TCRdb with MiXCR from the RT-PCR reads. The sample holds 550,000 to 800,000 distinct CDR3 sequences, about 15% seen once. The germline CDR1 and CDR2 sequences are SGHNT and YYREEE (reference sequence). The CDR3 consists of 14 residues. Trimming pared 4 bases from V and 6 bases from J, leaving 17 bases between. The V gene is TRBV5-4, the J gene TRBJ2-7; perhaps TRBD2 as D (6 bases). This TCR derives from a man in his fifties or sixties who received an inactivated influenza vaccine. Material: PBMCs from blood, obtained 12 days after vaccination. This CDR3 is CASSLGGGPGEQYF. CDR3 bases: TGTGCCAGCAGCCTCGGTGGAGGGCCGGGCGAGCAGTACTTC.